This T cell receptor (beta chain) was found in a study of T cell repertoires in ileal Crohn's disease. Study overall: At surgery, 35% to 40% of patients smoked, with median disease duration 7.9 years.

The V gene lost 5 bases and the J gene lost 1 base, with 11 bases spanning the gap. The germline V gene has CDR1 SGHTA and CDR2 FQGTGA. This CDR3 spans 15 amino acids. Method: immunoSEQ multiplex PCR; TCRdb's copy keeps in-frame clones and lacks some. The table records approximately 18,000 clones, around 70% of them present only once. Time point specified: neoterminal ileum biopsy at postoperative endoscopy, about 6 months after surgery. Sequencing used ileal tissue. This receptor was taken from an adult with Crohn's disease. The chain combines TRBV7-3 with TRBJ2-2; a weak D match, TRBD2 (6 bases). The CDR3 nucleotides read TGTGCCAGCAGCCTGATGGGGGGGAACACCGGGGAGCTGTTTTTT. Its translation is CASSLMGGNTGELFF. Full variable domain (missing parts from reference TRBV7-3 and TRBJ2-2): GAGVSQTPSNKVTEKGKYVELRCDPISGHTALYWYRQSLGQGPEFLIYFQGTGAADDSGLPNDRFFAVRPEGSVSTLKIQRTERGDSAVYLCASSLMGGNTGELFFGEGSRLTVL.